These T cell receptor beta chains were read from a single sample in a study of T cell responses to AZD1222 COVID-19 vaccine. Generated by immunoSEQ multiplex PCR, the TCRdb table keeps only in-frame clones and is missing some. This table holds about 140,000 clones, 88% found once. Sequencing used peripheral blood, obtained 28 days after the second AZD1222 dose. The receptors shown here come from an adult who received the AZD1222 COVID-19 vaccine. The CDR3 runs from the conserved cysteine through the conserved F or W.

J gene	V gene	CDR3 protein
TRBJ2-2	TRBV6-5	CASSYSSGSEVGELFF
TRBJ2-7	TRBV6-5	CASSYSTRGYHEQYF
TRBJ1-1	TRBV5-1	CASSLWTEKNTEAFF
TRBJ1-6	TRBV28	CASSRGAGSPLHF
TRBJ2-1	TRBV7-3	CASSSRQGWSSEQFF
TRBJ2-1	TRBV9	CASSRGLAGVHEQFF
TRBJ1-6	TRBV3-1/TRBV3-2	CASSQNSNSPLHF
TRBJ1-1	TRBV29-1	CSGTTGNTEAFF
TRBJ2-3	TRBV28	CASSFLWRPTDTQYF
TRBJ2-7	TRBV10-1	CASSELIGATTYEQYF
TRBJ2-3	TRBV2	CASSVDRVSPHQTASTDTQYF
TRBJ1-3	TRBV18	CASSTKGGSGNTIYF
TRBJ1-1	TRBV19	CASSIISGTTEAFF
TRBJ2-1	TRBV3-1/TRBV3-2	CASSPSAFEQFF
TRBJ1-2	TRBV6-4	CASSPGTNYGYTF
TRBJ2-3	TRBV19	CASSGASAITDTQYF
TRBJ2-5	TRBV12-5	CASGRGGVATQYF
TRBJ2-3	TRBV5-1	CASSLDLTDTQYF
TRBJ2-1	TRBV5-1	CASSLDRVNPQPGQFF
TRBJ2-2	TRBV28	CASSLLLVTSVGDTGELFF
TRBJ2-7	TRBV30	CAWSVAGRGSYEQYF
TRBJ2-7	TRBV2	CASSEEGRYSRTYEQYF
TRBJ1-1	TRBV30	CAWSVGTGDVAFF
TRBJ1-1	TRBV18	CASSPVPGQDIEAFF
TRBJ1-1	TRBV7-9	CASSHPGQGANTEAFF
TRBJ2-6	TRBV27	CASSLSPFSGANVLTF
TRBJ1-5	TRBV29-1	CSGLGGHQPQHF
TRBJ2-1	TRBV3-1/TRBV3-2	CASSQMGGSYNEQFF
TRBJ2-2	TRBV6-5	CASRLLRTYTGELFF
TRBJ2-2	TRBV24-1	CATSAGWGVTGELFF
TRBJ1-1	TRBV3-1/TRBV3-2	CASSQVTGGEAFF
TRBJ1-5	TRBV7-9	CASSLGGGQGVSQPQHF
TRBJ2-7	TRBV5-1	CASSLDVSYEQYF
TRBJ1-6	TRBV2	CASRSREGNSPLHF
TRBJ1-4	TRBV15	CATSRDLGEKLFF